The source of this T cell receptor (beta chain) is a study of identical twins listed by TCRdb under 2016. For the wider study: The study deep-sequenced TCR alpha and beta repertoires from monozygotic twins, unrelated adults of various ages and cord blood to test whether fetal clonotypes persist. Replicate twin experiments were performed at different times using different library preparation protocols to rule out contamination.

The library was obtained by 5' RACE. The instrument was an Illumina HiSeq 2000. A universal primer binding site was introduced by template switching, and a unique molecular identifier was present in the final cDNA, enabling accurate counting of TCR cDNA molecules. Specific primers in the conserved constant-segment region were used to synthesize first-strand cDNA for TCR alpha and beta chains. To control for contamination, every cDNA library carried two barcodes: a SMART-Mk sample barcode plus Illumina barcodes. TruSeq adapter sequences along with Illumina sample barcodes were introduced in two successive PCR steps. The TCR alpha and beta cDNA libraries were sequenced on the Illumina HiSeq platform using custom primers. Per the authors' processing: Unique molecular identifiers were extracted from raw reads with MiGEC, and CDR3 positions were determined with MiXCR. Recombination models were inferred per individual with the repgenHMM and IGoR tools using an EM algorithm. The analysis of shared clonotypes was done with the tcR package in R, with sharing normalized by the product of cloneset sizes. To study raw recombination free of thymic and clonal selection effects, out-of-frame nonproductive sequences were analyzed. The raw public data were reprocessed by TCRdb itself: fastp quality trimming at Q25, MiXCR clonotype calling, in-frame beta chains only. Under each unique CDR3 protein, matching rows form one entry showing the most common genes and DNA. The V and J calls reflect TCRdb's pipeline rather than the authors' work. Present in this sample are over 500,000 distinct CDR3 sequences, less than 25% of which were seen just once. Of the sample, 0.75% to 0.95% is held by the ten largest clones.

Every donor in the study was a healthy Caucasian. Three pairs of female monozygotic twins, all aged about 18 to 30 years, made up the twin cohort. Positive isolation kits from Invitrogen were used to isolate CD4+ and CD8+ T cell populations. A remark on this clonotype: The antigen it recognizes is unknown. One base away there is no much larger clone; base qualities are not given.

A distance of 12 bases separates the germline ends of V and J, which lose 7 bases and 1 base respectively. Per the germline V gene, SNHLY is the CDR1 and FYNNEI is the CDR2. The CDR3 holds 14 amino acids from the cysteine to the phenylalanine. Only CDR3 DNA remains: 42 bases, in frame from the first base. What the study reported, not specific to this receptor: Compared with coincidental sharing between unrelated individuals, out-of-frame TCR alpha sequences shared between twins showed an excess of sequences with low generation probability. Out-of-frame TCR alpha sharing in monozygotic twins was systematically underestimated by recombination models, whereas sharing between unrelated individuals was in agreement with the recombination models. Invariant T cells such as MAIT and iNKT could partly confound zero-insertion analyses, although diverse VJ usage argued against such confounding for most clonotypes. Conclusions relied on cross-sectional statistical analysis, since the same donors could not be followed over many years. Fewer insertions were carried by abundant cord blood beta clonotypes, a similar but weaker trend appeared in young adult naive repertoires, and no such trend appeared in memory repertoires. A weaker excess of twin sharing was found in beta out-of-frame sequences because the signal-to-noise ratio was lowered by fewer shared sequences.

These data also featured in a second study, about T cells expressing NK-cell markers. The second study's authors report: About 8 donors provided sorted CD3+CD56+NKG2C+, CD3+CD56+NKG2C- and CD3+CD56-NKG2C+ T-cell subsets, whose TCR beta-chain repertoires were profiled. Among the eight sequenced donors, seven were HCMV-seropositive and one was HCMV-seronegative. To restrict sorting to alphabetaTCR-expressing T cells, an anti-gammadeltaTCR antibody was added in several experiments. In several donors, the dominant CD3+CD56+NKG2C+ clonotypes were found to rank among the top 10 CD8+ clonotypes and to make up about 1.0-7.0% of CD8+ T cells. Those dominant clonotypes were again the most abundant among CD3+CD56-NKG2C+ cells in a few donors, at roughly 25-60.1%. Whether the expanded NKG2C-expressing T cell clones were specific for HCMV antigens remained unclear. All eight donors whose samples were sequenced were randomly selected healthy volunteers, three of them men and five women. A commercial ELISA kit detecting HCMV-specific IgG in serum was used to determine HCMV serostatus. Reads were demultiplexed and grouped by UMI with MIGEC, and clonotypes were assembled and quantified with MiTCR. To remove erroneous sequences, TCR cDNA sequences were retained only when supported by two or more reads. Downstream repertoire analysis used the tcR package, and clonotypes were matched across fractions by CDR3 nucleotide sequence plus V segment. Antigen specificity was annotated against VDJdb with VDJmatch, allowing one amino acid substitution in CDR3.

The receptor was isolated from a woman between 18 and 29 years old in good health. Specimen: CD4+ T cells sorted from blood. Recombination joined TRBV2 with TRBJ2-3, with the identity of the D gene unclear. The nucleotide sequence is TGTGCCAGCAATCAGAATTCGGGCACAGATACGCAGTATTTT. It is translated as CASNQNSGTDTQYF.